The present T cell receptor (beta chain) was sequenced within a study of T-cell reconstitution after alpha-beta-depleted transplantation in children. During its preparation, the TCRbeta library received unique molecular identifiers. Via MiXCR, TCRdb re-called the PCR reads, giving one row per CDR3 protein. The sample carries around 210,000 distinct CDR3 sequences, about 6.6% recorded once. This CDR3 comprises 13 residues. The V end lost 3 bases, the J end lost 5 bases, and 7 bases lay between the germline ends. Germline V lookup: CDR1 MNHEY, CDR2 SVGAGI. In this sample, this clonotype turned up many times.

This clonotype was obtained from a boy aged 2 to 9 with acute lymphoblastic leukemia, due to receive a stem cell transplant. Here the sequenced sample was PBMCs, taken before TCRalphabeta/CD19-depleted stem cell transplant. V and J are TRBV6-5 and TRBJ2-2, with a tentative D call TRBD2 (5 bases). CDR3 nucleotide sequence: TGTGCCAGCAGTTATGGGAGTACCGGGGAGCTGTTTTTT. Translated, it gives CASSYGSTGELFF.